The 6 T cell receptor beta chains reported below all come from one sample, sequenced in a study of esophageal squamous cell carcinoma under preoperative chemotherapy. Time point indicated: before preoperative PTX-NDP chemotherapy. TCRdb itself ran the PCR reads through MiXCR, one entry per CDR3 protein. The table records about 15,000 distinct CDR3 sequences, around 47% of them present only once. Specimen collection occurred from a patient given preoperative chemotherapy. These receptors all stem from a human donor with esophageal squamous cell carcinoma. The donor label of this sample is uncertain.

Note on this clonotype: The junction departs from the called germline gene at one end, perhaps through a read error. The V call is TRBV7-8, the J call TRBJ2-5, with TRBD2 matching over 12 bases. The V gene's germline CDR1 is SGHVS and CDR2 FQNEAQ. This CDR3 has 16 residues. The CDR3 nucleotides are TGTGCCAGCAGCTCGCTAGCGGGAGGGCCGTTAGCGACCCGACTCTTC. This sequence encodes CASSSLAGGPLATRLF.

This clonotype was counted a few times. This chain uses TRBV7-9 with TRBJ2-1, with D possibly matching TRBD1 (6 bases). The CDR3 runs to 13 residues. Germline V gene lookup returns CDR1 SEHNR and CDR2 FQNEAQ (reference sequence). V was cut by 3 bases and J by 5 bases, with 8 bases left in between. CDR3 DNA: TGTGCCAGCAGCTTCGAGGGGGACAATGAGCAGTTCTTC. This codes for CASSFEGDNEQFF.

At least ten counts were recorded for this clonotype. The chain links TRBV11-2 to TRBJ2-2; TRBD1 matches at 7 bases. There are 15 residues in the CDR3. J lost 4 bases, V lost 5 bases, and 7 bases had no gene match. Germline V lookup: CDR1 SGHAT, CDR2 FQNNGV. In DNA, the CDR3 is TGTGCCAGCAGCCCAGGGACAGTGGGCACCGGGGAGCTGTTTTTT. Its translation: CASSPGTVGTGELFF.

This chain uses TRBV6-4 with TRBJ2-1; tentatively, D is TRBD1 (6 bases). The V end was cut by 6 bases, the J end by 13 bases, with 19 bases between. Germline V gene data show CDR1 as MRHNA and CDR2 as SNTAGT. The CDR3 is made up of 13 amino acids. In DNA, the CDR3 is TGTGCCAGCAGCTTCGACAGGAGAGGGACCCAGTTCTTC. Translating it yields CASSFDRRGTQFF.

The CDR3 region has the DNA TGTGCCAGCAGCTTAGTGGCGCTTGCCAATGAGCAGTTCTTC. Its translation: CASSLVALANEQFF. The genes are TRBV11-3 and TRBJ2-1; D call uncertain. Germline V gives CDR1 SGHNT, CDR2 YENEEA. The CDR3 covers 14 residues. V gave up 1 base and J gave up 6 bases, with 10 bases separating them.

Of note for this clonotype: One end of the junction does not line up with germline, which may come from a read error. The V gene is TRBV11-2, the J gene TRBJ2-5; D is ambiguous. This CDR3 is 12 amino acids long. Germline V gives CDR1 SGHAT, CDR2 FQNNGV. The CDR3 spells CATSLDRQPQYF. The CDR3 DNA sequence: TGTGCCACCAGCTTAGATAGGCAGCCACAGTACTTC.